This T cell receptor (beta chain) was recorded in a study of T cells and Merkel cell carcinoma outcomes. Study results and caveats: Merkel cell carcinoma outcomes were reportedly predicted by repertoire and T-cell density.

Assay: immunoSEQ multiplex PCR; the TCRdb copy retains only in-frame clones and omits some. The data contain about 15,000 clones, around 87% of them singletons. Concerning this clone: Its antigen is still unknown.

The CDR3 runs 15 residues. V lost 0 bases to trimming and J lost 1 base, with 7 bases between them. CDR1 SGHNT and CDR2 YYREEE come from the germline V gene (reference sequence). J is TRBJ2-2 and V is TRBV5-4; no clear D gene. The TCR was taken from a human donor with Merkel cell carcinoma. Material: tumor tissue from Merkel cell carcinoma. The CDR3 region has the DNA TGTGCCAGCAGCTTGGACACCGTGAACACCGGGGAGCTGTTTTTT. Its protein product is CASSLDTVNTGELFF. Filled out from reference TRBV5-4 and TRBJ2-2, the complete variable domain reads ETGVTQSPTHLIKTRGQQVTLRCSSQSGHNTVSWYQQALGQGPQFIFQYYREEENGRGNFPPRFSGLQFPNYSSELNVNALELDDSALYLCASSLDTVNTGELFFGEGSRLTVL.